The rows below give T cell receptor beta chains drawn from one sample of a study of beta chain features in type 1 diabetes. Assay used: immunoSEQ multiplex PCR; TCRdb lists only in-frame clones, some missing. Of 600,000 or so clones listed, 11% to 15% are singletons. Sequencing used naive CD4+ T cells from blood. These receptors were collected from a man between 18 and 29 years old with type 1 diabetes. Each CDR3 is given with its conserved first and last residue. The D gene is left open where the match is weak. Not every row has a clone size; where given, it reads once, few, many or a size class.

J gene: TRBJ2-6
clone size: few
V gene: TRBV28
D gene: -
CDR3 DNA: TGTGCCAGCAGTCGAGGGGGCTCTGGGGCCAACGTCCTGACTTTC
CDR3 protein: CASSRGGSGANVLTF

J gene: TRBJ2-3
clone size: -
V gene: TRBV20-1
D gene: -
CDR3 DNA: TGCAGTGAGCTAGCTCCGGATACGCAGTATTTT
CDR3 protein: CSELAPDTQYF

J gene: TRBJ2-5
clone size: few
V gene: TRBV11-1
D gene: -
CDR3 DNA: TGTGCCAGCAGCCGGAGTTGGAGGGAGACCCAGTACTTC
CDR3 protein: CASSRSWRETQYF

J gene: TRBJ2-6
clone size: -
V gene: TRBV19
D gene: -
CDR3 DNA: TGTGCCAGTAGTGGACAGAGCTCTGGGGCCAACGTCCTGACTTTC
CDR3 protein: CASSGQSSGANVLTF

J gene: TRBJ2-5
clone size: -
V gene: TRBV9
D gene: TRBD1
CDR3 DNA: TGTGCCAGCACCCCCCGGGGACAGGGGCAAGGGGAGACCCAGTACTTC
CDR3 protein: CASTPRGQGQGETQYF

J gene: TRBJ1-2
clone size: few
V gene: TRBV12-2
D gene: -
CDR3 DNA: TGTGCAAGTCGCCTAACTCTCCGGGACAGGGACTATGGCTACACCTTC
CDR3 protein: CASRLTLRDRDYGYTF

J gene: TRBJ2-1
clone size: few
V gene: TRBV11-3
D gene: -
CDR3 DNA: TGTGCCAGCAGCCCTCGCCCCCTACTAGCTAGCTCCTACAATGAGCAGTTCTTC
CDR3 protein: CASSPRPLLASSYNEQFF

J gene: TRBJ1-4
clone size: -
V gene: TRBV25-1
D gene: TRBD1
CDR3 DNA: TGTGCCAGCAGTTCCCTGACAGGGGCCTTTAATGAAAAACTGTTTTTT
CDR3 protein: CASSSLTGAFNEKLFF

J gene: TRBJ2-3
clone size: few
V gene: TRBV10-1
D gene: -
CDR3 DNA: TGCGCCAGCAGTGCCGGATTTAATACGCAGTATTTT
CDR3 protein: CASSAGFNTQYF

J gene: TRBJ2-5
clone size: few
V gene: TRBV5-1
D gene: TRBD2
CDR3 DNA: TGCGCCAGCAGACCTGGCGGGAGGGCCAGGGAGACCCAGTACTTC
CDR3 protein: CASRPGGRARETQYF

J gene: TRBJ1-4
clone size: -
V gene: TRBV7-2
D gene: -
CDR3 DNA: TGTGCCAGCAGCTTAGTTTGGCAGGGAGGTGAAAAACTGTTTTTT
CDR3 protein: CASSLVWQGGEKLFF

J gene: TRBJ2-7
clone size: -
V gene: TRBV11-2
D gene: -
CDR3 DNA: TGTGCCAGCGGACTACGCCCCATGGGGGAGCAGTACTTC
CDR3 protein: CASGLRPMGEQYF

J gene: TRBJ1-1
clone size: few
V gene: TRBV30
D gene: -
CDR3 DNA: TGTGCCTGGAGTCGAGCCCAGAACACTGAAGCTTTCTTT
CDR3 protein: CAWSRAQNTEAFF

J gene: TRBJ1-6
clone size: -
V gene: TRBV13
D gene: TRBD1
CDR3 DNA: TGTGCCAGCAGCACCCATCCGGGACAGGGGGCGCCTAATTCACCCCTCCACTTT
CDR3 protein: CASSTHPGQGAPNSPLHF

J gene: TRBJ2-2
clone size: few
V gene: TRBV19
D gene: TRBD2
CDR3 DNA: TGTGCCAGTAAGCCCGGGGGGGCGCATCACGGGGAGCTGTTTTTT
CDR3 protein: CASKPGGAHHGELFF

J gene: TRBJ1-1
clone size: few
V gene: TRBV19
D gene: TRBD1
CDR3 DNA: TGTGCCAGTAGACTCAGGGGGCTGGATACTGAAGCTTTCTTT
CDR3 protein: CASRLRGLDTEAFF

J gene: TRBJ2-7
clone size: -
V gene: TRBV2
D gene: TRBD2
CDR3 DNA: TGTGCCAGCAGACCCCTAGCGGGAGGCCCCTCCTACGAGCAGTACTTC
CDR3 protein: CASRPLAGGPSYEQYF

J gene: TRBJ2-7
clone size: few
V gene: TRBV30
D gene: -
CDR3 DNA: TGTGCCTGGAGCGAAAGGCCCCTTATGCAGTACTTC
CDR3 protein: CAWSERPLMQYF

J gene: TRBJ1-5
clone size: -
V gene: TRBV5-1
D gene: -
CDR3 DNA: TGCGCCAGCAGCTTATCCGTTGGAGAGCCCCAGCATTTT
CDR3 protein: CASSLSVGEPQHF

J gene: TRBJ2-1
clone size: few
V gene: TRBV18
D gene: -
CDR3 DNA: TGTGCCAGCTCACCACCGGCAGACTACAATGAGCAGTTCTTC
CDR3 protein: CASSPPADYNEQFF

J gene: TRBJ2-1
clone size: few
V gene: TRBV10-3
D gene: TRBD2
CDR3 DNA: TGTGCCATCAGTGAGGGGGGGACTAGCGGTTACAATGAGCAGTTCTTC
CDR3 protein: CAISEGGTSGYNEQFF

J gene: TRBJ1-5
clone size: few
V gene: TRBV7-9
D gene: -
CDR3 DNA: TGTGCCAGCAGCTTCTCCGTGTCCCTCCACCTGGATAGCAATCAGCCCCAGCATTTT
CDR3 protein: CASSFSVSLHLDSNQPQHF

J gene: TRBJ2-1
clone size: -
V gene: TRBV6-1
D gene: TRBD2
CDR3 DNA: TGTGCCAGCAGTGAATTGGTTGGACTAGCGGGGTCCTACAATGAGCAGTTCTTC
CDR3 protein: CASSELVGLAGSYNEQFF

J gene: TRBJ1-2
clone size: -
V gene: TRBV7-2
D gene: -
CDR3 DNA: TGTGCCAGCAGCTTCGTTAACTATGGCTACACCTTC
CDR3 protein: CASSFVNYGYTF

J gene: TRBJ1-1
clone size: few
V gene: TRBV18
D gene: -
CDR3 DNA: TGTGCCAGCTCACCATCCCTTAGGGGGAACACTGAAGCTTTCTTT
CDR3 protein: CASSPSLRGNTEAFF

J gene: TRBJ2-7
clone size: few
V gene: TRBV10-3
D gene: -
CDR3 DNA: TGTGCCATCAGCCTCCAGGGCTACGAGCAGTACTTC
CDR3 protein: CAISLQGYEQYF

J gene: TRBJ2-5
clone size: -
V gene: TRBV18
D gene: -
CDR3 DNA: TGTGCCACCTCCTCAGAGGGAGAGACCCAGTACTTC
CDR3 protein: CATSSEGETQYF